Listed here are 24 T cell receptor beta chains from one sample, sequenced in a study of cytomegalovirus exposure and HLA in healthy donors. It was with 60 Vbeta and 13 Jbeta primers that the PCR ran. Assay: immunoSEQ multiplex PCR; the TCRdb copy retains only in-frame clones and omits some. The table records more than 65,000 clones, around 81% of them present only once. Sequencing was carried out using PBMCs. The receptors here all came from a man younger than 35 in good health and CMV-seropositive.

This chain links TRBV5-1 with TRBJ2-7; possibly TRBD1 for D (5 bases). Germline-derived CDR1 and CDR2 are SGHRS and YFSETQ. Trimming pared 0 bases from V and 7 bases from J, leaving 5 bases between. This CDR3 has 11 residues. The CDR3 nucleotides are TGCGCCAGCAGCTTGGGGACAGAGCAGTACTTC. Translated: CASSLGTEQYF. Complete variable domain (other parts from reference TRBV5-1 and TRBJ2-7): KAGVTQTPRYLIKTRGQQVTLSCSPISGHRSVSWYQQTPGQGLQFLFEYFSETQRNKGNFPGRFSGRQFSNSRSEMNVSTLELGDSALYLCASSLGTEQYFGPGTRLTVT.

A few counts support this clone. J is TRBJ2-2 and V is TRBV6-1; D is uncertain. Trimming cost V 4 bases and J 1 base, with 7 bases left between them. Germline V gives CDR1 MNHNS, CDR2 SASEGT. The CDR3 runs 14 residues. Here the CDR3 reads CASSGRWNTGELFF. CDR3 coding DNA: TGTGCCAGCAGTGGGCGGTGGAACACCGGGGAGCTGTTTTTT.

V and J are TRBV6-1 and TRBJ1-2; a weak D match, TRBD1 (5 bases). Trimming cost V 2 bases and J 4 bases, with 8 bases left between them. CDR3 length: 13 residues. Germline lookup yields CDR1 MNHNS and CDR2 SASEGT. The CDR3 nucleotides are TGTGCCAGCAGTGAACAGGGCCTCTATGGCTACACCTTC. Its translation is CASSEQGLYGYTF.

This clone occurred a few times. In nucleotides, the CDR3 is TGTGCCAGCAGCTCAACAGGTCACTATCAGCCCCAGCATTTT. Its translation is CASSSTGHYQPQHF. The chain couples TRBV7-8 to TRBJ1-5, with D possibly being TRBD1 (5 bases). CDR1 is SGHVS, CDR2 FQNEAQ, per germline. Deletions cut 4 bases from V and 5 bases from J, with 12 bases between. The CDR3 length is 14 residues. The complete variable domain, with remaining parts taken from reference TRBV7-8 and TRBJ1-5, reads GAGVSQSPRYKVAKRGQDVALRCDPISGHVSLFWYQQALGQGPEFLTYFQNEAQLDKSGLPSDRFFAERPEGSVSTLKIQRTQQEDSAVYLCASSSTGHYQPQHFGDGTRLSIL.

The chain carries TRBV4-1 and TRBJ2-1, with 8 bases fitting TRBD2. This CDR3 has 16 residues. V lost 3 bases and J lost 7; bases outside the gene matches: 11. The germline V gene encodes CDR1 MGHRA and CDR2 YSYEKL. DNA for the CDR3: TGCGCCAGCAGCCACGGTAGACTAGCGATAATGAATGAGCAGTTCTTC. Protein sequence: CASSHGRLAIMNEQFF.

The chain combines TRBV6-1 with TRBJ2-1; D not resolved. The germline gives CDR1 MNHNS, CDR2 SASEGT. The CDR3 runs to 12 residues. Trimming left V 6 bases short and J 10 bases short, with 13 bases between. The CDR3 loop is CASSIAQREQFF. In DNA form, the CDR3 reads TGTGCCAGCAGCATCGCGCAGAGGGAGCAGTTCTTC.

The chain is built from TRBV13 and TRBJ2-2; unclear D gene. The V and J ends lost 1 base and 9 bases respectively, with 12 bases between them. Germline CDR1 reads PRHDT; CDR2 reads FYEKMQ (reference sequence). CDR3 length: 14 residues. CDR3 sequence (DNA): TGTGCCAGCAGCTTAGCTAGGCTGACCAGGGAGCTGTTTTTT. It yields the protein CASSLARLTRELFF.

The CDR3 protein is CASSYSSGSTDTQYF. DNA of the CDR3: TGTGCCAGCAGTTACTCAAGCGGGAGCACAGATACGCAGTATTTT. The genes are TRBV6-6 and TRBJ2-3; tentative D call: TRBD2 (6 bases). This CDR3 has 15 residues. CDR1 and CDR2 from the germline V gene are MNHNY and SVGAGI (reference sequence). V gave up 0 bases and J gave up 0 bases, with 7 bases separating them.

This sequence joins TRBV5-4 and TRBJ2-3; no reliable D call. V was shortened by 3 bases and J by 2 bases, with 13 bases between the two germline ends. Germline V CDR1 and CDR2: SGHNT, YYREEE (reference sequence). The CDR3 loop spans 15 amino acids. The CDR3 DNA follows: TGTGCCAGCAGCTACTTATCGAGAACCACAGATACGCAGTATTTT. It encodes CASSYLSRTTDTQYF.

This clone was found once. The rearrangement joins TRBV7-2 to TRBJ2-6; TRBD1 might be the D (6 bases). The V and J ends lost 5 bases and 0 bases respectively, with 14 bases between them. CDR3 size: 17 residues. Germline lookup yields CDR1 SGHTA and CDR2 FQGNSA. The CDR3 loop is CASSRLDSNSGANVLTF. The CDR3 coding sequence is TGTGCCAGCAGCAGACTGGACAGCAACTCTGGGGCCAACGTCCTGACTTTC.

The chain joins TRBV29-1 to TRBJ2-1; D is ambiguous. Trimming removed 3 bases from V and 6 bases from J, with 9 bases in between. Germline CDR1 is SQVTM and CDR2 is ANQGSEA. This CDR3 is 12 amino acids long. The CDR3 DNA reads TGCAGCGTTGATGAACAAAGCAATGAGCAGTTCTTC. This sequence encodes CSVDEQSNEQFF.

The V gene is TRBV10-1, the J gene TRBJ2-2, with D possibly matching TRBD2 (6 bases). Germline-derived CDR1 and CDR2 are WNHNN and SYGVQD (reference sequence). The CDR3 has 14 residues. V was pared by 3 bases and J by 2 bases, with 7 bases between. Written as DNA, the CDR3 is TGCGCCAGCAGTGATAGCGGCAACACCGGGGAGCTGTTTTTT. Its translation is CASSDSGNTGELFF.

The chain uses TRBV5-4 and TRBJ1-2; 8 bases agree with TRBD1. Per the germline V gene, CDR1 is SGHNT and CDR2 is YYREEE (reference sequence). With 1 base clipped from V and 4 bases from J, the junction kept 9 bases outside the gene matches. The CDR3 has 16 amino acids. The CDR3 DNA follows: TGTGCCAGCAGCTTGTCGGGACAGGCAGGTGGCTATGGCTACACCTTC. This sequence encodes CASSLSGQAGGYGYTF.

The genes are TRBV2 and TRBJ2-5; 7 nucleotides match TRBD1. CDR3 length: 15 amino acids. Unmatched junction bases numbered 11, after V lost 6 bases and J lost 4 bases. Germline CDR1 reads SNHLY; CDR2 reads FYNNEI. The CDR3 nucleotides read TGTGCCAGCAGGAGAACAGGGGTCAGAGGAGAGACCCAGTACTTC. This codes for CASRRTGVRGETQYF.

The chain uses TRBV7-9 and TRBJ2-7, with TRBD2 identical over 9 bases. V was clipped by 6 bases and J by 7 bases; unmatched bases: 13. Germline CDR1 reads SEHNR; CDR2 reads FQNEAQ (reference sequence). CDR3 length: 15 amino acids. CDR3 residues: CASSSPLAGTEEQYF. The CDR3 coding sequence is TGTGCCAGCAGTTCTCCCCTAGCGGGAACGGAAGAGCAGTACTTC.

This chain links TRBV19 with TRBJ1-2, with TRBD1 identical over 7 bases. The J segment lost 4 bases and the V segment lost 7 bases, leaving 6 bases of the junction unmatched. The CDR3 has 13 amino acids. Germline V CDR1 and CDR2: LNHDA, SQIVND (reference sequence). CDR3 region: CASTPPGGYGYTF. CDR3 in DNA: TGTGCCAGTACCCCCCCAGGGGGCTATGGCTACACCTTC. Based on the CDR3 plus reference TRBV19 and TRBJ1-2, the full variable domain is DGGITQSPKYLFRKEGQNVTLSCEQNLNHDAMYWYRQDPGQGLRLIYYSQIVNDFQKGDIAEGYSVSREKKESFPLTVTSAQKNPTAFYLCASTPPGGYGYTFGSGTRLTVV.

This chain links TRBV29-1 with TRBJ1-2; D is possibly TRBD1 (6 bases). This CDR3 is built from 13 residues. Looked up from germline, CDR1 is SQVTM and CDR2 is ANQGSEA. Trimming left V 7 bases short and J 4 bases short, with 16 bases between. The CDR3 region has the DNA TGCAGCGCCCACAGGGATACCTCCTATGGCTACACCTTC. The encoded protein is CSAHRDTSYGYTF.

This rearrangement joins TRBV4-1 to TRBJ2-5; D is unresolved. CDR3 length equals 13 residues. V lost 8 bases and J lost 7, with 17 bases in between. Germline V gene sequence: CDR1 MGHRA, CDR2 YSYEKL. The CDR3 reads CASSPPGIGTQYF. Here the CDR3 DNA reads TGCGCCAGCTCCCCGCCAGGTATTGGGACCCAGTACTTC.

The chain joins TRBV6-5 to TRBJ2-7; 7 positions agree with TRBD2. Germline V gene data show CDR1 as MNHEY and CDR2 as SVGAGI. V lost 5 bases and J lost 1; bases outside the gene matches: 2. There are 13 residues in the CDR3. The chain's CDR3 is CASSRAGSYEQYF. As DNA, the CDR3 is TGTGCCAGCAGTAGAGCGGGATCCTACGAGCAGTACTTC.

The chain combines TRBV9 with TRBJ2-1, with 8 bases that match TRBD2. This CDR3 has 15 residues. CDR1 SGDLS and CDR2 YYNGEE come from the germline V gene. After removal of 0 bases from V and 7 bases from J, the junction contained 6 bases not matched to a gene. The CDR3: CASSVGSAGVNEQFF. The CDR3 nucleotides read TGTGCCAGCAGCGTAGGTTCAGCGGGAGTTAATGAGCAGTTCTTC.

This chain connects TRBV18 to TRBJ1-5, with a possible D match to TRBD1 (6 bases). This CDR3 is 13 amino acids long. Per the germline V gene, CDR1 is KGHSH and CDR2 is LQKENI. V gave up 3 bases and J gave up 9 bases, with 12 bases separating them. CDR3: CASSPPGVAPQHF. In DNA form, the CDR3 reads TGTGCCAGCTCACCCCCAGGGGTCGCGCCCCAGCATTTT.

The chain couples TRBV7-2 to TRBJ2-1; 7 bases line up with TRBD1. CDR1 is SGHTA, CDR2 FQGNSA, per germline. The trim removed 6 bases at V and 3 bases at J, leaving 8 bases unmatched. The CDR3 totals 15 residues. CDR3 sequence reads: CASRLQGDGYNEQFF. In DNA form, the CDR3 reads TGTGCCAGCAGGCTCCAGGGGGATGGCTACAATGAGCAGTTCTTC.

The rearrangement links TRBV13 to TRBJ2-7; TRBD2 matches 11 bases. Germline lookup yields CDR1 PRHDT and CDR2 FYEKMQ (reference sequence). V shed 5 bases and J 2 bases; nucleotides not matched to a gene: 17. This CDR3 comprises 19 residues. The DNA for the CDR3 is TGTGCCAGCAGCGGGGGACAGGGAGCCCTAGCGGGAGGCCCCTACGAGCAGTACTTC. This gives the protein CASSGGQGALAGGPYEQYF. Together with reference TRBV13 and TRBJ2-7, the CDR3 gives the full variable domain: AAGVIQSPRHLIKEKRETATLKCYPIPRHDTVYWYQQGPGQDPQFLISFYEKMQSDKGSIPDRFSAQQFSDYHSELNMSSLELGDSALYFCASSGGQGALAGGPYEQYFGPGTRLTVT.

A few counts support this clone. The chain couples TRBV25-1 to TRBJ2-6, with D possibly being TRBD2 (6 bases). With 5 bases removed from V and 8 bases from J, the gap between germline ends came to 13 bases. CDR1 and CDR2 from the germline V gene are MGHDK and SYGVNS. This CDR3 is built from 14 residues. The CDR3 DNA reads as TGTGCCAGCAGTCAAGAAGCGGGTCCCAACGTCCTGACTTTC. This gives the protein CASSQEAGPNVLTF. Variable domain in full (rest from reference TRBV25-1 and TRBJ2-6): EADIYQTPRYLVIGTGKKITLECSQTMGHDKMYWYQQDPGMELHLIHYSYGVNSTEKGDLSSESTVSRIRTEHFPLTLESARPSHTSQYLCASSQEAGPNVLTFGAGSRLTVL.